This T cell receptor (beta chain) was sequenced in a study of neurological immune-mediated disorders. Broader study findings: The most TCR clonal expansion was seen in HTLV-1-associated myelopathy, whereas the least was seen in multiple sclerosis, below the level in healthy controls.

The table lists this clonotype with many counts. Its antigen is not identified. TCRdb re-analysed the 5' RACE reads in MiXCR, keeping a single row per CDR3 protein. The table has almost 85,000 distinct CDR3 sequences, around 2.6% seen once. The CDR3 consists of 12 residues. Germline V lookup: CDR1 DFQATT, CDR2 SNEGSKA (reference sequence). V lost 1 base, J lost 5 bases, and 7 bases lay in between. The source material was PBMCs. The chain combines TRBV20-1 with TRBJ2-3; the D is unclear. The source of this sequence is a woman aged 25 to 39 with multiple sclerosis. The CDR3 DNA is TGCAGTGCTAGAGGTGGCGGAGATACGCAGTATTTT. The encoded protein is CSARGGGDTQYF.